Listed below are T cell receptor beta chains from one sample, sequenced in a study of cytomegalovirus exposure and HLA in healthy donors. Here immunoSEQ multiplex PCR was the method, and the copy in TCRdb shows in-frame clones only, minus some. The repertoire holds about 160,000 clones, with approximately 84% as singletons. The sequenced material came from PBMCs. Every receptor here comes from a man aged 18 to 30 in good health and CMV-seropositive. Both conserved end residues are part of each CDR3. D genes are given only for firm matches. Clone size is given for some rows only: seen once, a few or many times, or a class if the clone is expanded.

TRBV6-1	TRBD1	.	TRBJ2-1	TGTGCCAGCAATCCGGGACAGGGTCTCTATGAGCAGTTCTTC	CASNPGQGLYEQFF
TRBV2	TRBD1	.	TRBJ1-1	TGTGCCAGCAGTGAAAGAGCCAGGGGGTGGGTCACTGAAGCTTTCTTT	CASSERARGWVTEAFF
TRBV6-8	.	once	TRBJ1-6	TGTGCCAGCCAAAGCACCCTCCACTTT	CASQSTLHF
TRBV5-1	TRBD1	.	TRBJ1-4	TGCGCCAGCAGCTCGGGACAGAAACTGTTTTTT	CASSSGQKLFF
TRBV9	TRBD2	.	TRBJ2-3	TGTGCCAGCAGCCGTAGCGGGGACTCCGATACGCAGTATTTT	CASSRSGDSDTQYF
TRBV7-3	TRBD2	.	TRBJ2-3	TGTGCCAGCAGGATCAGCGGGGGCACAGATACGCAGTATTTT	CASRISGGTDTQYF
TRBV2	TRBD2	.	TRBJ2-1	TGTGCCAGCAGTGAACGGTCTAGCGGCCCCTCCTACAATGAGCAGTTCTTC	CASSERSSGPSYNEQFF
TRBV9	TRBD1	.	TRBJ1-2	TGTGCCAGCAGCGTAGAGCCGGGACAGGCCTTGAGCACCTTC	CASSVEPGQALSTF
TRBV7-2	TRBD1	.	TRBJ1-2	TGTGCCAGCAGCCCGACAGGGGGCTTAGGCTACACCTTC	CASSPTGGLGYTF
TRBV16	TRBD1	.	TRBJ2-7	TGTGCCAGCAGCCACCGGGACAGGGTTAGCTACGAGCAGTACTTC	CASSHRDRVSYEQYF
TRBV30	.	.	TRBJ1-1	TGTGCCTGGAGATGGGGCCTGGGCACTGAAGCTTTCTTT	CAWRWGLGTEAFF
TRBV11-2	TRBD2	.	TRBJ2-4	TGTGCCAGCAGCTCCCTCGCAGCGGGGGCCAAAAACATTCAGTACTTC	CASSSLAAGAKNIQYF
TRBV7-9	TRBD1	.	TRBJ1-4	TGTGCCAGCAGCCCTACCGGGACAGGGAGTGAAAAACTGTTTTTT	CASSPTGTGSEKLFF
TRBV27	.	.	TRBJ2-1	TGTGCCAGCAGTTTGCCACGAGGTGAGCAGTTCTTC	CASSLPRGEQFF
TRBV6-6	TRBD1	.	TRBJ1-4	TGTGCCAGCAGCCCTGCCGACAGGGGTAATGAAAAACTGTTTTTT	CASSPADRGNEKLFF
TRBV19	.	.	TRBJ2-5	TGTGCCAGTAACAATCAGGGCCGGCGGGAGACCCAGTACTTC	CASNNQGRRETQYF
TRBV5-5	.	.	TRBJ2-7	TGTGCCAGCAGCTCCTACGGACAGTACTACGAGCAGTACTTC	CASSSYGQYYEQYF
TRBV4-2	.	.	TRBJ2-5	TGTGCCAGCAGCCAAGATCTGGGGGGAGTGGGGGCCCAGTACTTC	CASSQDLGGVGAQYF
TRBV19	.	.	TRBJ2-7	TGTGCCAGTAGTCCCAGGGGTTCCTCCTACGAGCAGTACTTC	CASSPRGSSYEQYF
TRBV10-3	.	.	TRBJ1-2	TGTGCCATCAGGACCTTTACCGGGACACACGATAACTATGGCTACACCTTC	CAIRTFTGTHDNYGYTF
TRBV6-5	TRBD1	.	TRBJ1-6	TGTGCCAGCAAAAAACAGGGGGCGTTTCATTCACCCCTCCACTTT	CASKKQGAFHSPLHF
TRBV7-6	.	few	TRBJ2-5	TGTGCCAGCAGCAACCGGAAGGAGGCAGGGGTCTCGGGCGAGACCCAGTACTTC	CASSNRKEAGVSGETQYF
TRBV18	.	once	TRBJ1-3	TGTGCCAGCTCACCCCCAGGGGAGATTGGAAACACCATATATTTT	CASSPPGEIGNTIYF
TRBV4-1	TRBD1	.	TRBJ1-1	TGCGCCAGCAGCCAGTTTTGGACAGGGTCGGCCACTGAAGCTTTCTTT	CASSQFWTGSATEAFF
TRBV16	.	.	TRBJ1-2	TGTGCCAGCAGCCAATCGGACCCCGCAGGGGCCGATGGCTACACCTTC	CASSQSDPAGADGYTF
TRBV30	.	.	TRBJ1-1	TGTGCCTGGAGTGTTAGTGTTGAAGCTTTCTTT	CAWSVSVEAFF
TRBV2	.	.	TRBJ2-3	TGTGCCAGCAGTTATCTTGGGACTGGCACAGATACGCAGTATTTT	CASSYLGTGTDTQYF
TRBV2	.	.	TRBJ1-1	TGTGCCAGCAGTGAAGGTGTGGGGCTGGCCTTGAACACTGAAGCTTTCTTT	CASSEGVGLALNTEAFF
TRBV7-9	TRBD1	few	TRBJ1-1	TGTGCCAGCAGCGCAGCAGTCGGACAGGGGGCCGGCGGCACTGAAGCTTTCTTT	CASSAAVGQGAGGTEAFF
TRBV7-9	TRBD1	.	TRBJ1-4	TGTGCCAGCAGCAGTCGACAGGGGGCCTCACTGTTTTTT	CASSSRQGASLFF
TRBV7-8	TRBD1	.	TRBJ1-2	TGTGCCAGCACCGACCAGGGGGCGACGGGCTACACCTTC	CASTDQGATGYTF
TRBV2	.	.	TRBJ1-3	TGTGCCAGCAGGGGAGTGTACTCTGGAAACACCATATATTTT	CASRGVYSGNTIYF